Listed here are 20 T cell receptor beta chains from one sample, sequenced in a study of memory CD4+ T cells and cytomegalovirus serostatus. The sort gate was single viable CD3+CD4+CD8-CD45RO+ cells for memory CD4+ T cells. The table came from immunoSEQ multiplex PCR; TCRdb's copy has only in-frame clones and leaves some out. The table includes 50,000 to 60,000 clones, under 90% detected once. Input material: memory CD4+ T cells from blood. These TCRs come from an adult in good health and CMV-seronegative.

The rearrangement uses TRBV7-6 and TRBJ2-2; either TRBD1 or TRBD2 may fit D (5 bases each). Per the germline V gene, CDR1 is SGHVS and CDR2 is FNYEAQ. The CDR3 loop spans 16 amino acids. With 4 bases removed from V and 3 bases from J, the gap between germline ends came to 15 bases. The CDR3 region is CASSSDGTPDTGELFF. CDR3 DNA sequence: TGTGCCAGCAGCTCAGACGGGACCCCGGACACCGGGGAGCTGTTTTTT.

The genes are TRBV5-1 and TRBJ2-2; D is unresolved. Germline V gene sequence: CDR1 SGHRS, CDR2 YFSETQ. This CDR3 spans 15 amino acids. V was trimmed by 0 bases and J by 4 bases, leaving 10 bases between them. CDR3 in amino acids: CASSLALRSTGELFF. CDR3 DNA: TGCGCCAGCAGCTTGGCCTTAAGATCCACCGGGGAGCTGTTTTTT.

The genes are TRBV11-2 and TRBJ1-5; TRBD1 is a possible D gene (6 bases). Looked up from germline, CDR1 is SGHAT and CDR2 is FQNNGV. V was pared by 5 bases and J by 7 bases, with 15 bases between. The CDR3 has 14 residues. The CDR3 bases are TGTGCCAGCAGCCAAACAGGGAGAGGACAGCCCCAGCATTTT. Protein product: CASSQTGRGQPQHF.

The chain is built from TRBV19 and TRBJ1-2; D unclear. CDR1 LNHDA and CDR2 SQIVND come from the germline V gene (reference sequence). V lost 6 bases, J lost 1 base, and 9 bases lay in between. The CDR3 contains 13 residues. CDR3 DNA: TGTGCCAGTAGCCGGGCCAGTAACTATGGCTACACCTTC. Protein: CASSRASNYGYTF.

The chain employs TRBV5-1 and TRBJ1-1; no firm D call. V was shortened by 0 bases and J by 0 bases, with 12 bases between the two germline ends. The CDR3 spans 16 residues. Germline V gives CDR1 SGHRS, CDR2 YFSETQ. The CDR3 protein is CASSLGPLRLNTEAFF. CDR3 coding DNA: TGCGCCAGCAGCTTGGGTCCCCTCAGGTTGAACACTGAAGCTTTCTTT.

This clone was seen more than once but under ten times. The chain recombines TRBV6-6 with TRBJ1-2; tentatively, D is TRBD1 (6 bases). This CDR3 comprises 14 residues. V was shortened by 2 bases and J by 7 bases, with 14 bases between the two germline ends. The germline gives CDR1 MNHNY, CDR2 SVGAGI (reference sequence). The CDR3 DNA sequence: TGTGCCAGCAGTTACCAGGGGCCGCAGTCTGGCTACACCTTC. Amino acid sequence: CASSYQGPQSGYTF.

This sequence joins TRBV11-2 and TRBJ1-2, with D possibly TRBD1 on 6 matching bases. The CDR3 spans 12 residues. From germline, CDR1 is SGHAT and CDR2 FQNNGV. With 0 bases removed from V and 9 bases from J, the gap between germline ends came to 8 bases. The chain's CDR3 is CASSLEWDSYTF. CDR3 nucleotide sequence: TGTGCCAGCAGCTTAGAATGGGACAGCTACACCTTC. The whole variable domain, filled in from reference TRBV11-2 and TRBJ1-2, reads EAGVAQSPRYKIIEKRQSVAFWCNPISGHATLYWYQQILGQGPKLLIQFQNNGVVDDSQLPKDRFSAERLKGVDSTLKIQPAKLEDSAVYLCASSLEWDSYTFGSGTRLTVV.

V gene TRBV2 combines with J gene TRBJ1-1; unclear D gene. CDR3 length: 14 amino acids. Germline CDR1 reads SNHLY; CDR2 reads FYNNEI. Trimming stripped 6 bases from V and 4 bases from J, with 15 bases between. The CDR3 DNA sequence: TGTGCCAGCAGCCCGAGAGGCGCGGGCACTGAAGCTTTCTTT. Protein: CASSPRGAGTEAFF. The full variable domain, its missing parts supplied by reference TRBV2 and TRBJ1-1, is EPEVTQTPSHQVTQMGQEVILRCVPISNHLYFYWYRQILGQKVEFLVSFYNNEISEKSEIFDDQFSVERPDGSNFTLKIRSTKLEDSAMYFCASSPRGAGTEAFFGQGTRLTVV.

This chain uses TRBV5-4 with TRBJ2-1; 12 bases match TRBD2. The CDR3 loop spans 17 amino acids. With 4 bases clipped from V and 0 bases from J, the junction kept 5 bases outside the gene matches. Germline CDR1 reads SGHNT; CDR2 reads YYREEE (reference sequence). The CDR3 is CASSPGLAGRSYNEQFF. The DNA of the CDR3 is TGTGCCAGCAGCCCTGGACTAGCGGGGCGCTCCTACAATGAGCAGTTCTTC.

There are a few counts of this clone. This chain uses TRBV7-9 with TRBJ1-6, with 7 bases matching TRBD1. The CDR3 sequence is 15 residues long. Germline lookup yields CDR1 SEHNR and CDR2 FQNEAQ (reference sequence). Trimming removed 10 bases from V and 6 bases from J; junction bases left unmatched: 12. CDR3 nucleotides: TGTGCCATCCCCGCGGCAGGGGGAGGTAATTCACCCCTCCACTTT. The encoded protein is CAIPAAGGGNSPLHF.

The chain combines TRBV4-1 with TRBJ2-3; weak D call: TRBD2 (5 bases). This CDR3 comprises 15 residues. In germline, CDR1 is MGHRA, CDR2 YSYEKL. V lost 2 bases and J lost 2, with 11 bases in between. In DNA, the CDR3 is TGCGCCAGCAGCCAAACCGGGGATCCCACAGATACGCAGTATTTT. This codes for CASSQTGDPTDTQYF.

The rearrangement joins TRBV28 to TRBJ1-2, with D possibly matching TRBD1 (5 bases). With 3 bases removed from V and 7 bases from J, the gap between germline ends came to 12 bases. This CDR3 has 13 residues. The germline CDR1 and CDR2 sequences are MDHEN and SYDVKM. CDR3 residues: CASSFQGSRGYTF. Written as DNA, the CDR3 is TGTGCCAGCAGTTTCCAGGGCAGCCGTGGCTACACCTTC.

The chain employs TRBV9 and TRBJ2-7; TRBD1 matches at 7 bases. Germline CDR1 SGDLS, CDR2 YYNGEE. This CDR3 has 15 residues. V dropped 4 bases and J dropped 2; count of bases not matched to a gene: 9. The CDR3 DNA is TGTGCCAGCAGCTCCACCGGGACAGCGGCCTACGAGCAGTACTTC. This translates into CASSSTGTAAYEQYF.

Comment on this clone: Within the sample, other DNA sequences also encode this same CDR3. The chain employs TRBV15 and TRBJ1-1; 9 positions agree with TRBD1. Germline-derived CDR1 and CDR2 are LNHNV and YYDKDF (reference sequence). Trimming removed 3 bases from V and 3 bases from J; junction bases left unmatched: 2. This CDR3 is 14 amino acids long. CDR3 sequence (DNA): TGTGCCACCAGCAGGGACAGGGGTTACACTGAAGCTTTCTTT. It codes for CATSRDRGYTEAFF.

The rearrangement links TRBV28 to TRBJ1-6, with 7 bases matching TRBD1. Germline V CDR1 and CDR2: MDHEN, SYDVKM. The CDR3 length is 18 residues. J lost 8 bases, V lost 3 bases, and 16 bases had no gene match. CDR3 residues: CASSFSAGGGSRDSPLHF. CDR3 DNA: TGTGCCAGCAGTTTCTCGGCAGGGGGGGGTAGTAGGGATTCACCCCTCCACTTT.

The V call is TRBV5-4, the J call TRBJ1-1; tentative D call: TRBD1 (6 bases). Germline lookup yields CDR1 SGHNT and CDR2 YYREEE (reference sequence). CDR3 length: 14 residues. Trimming pared 4 bases from V and 0 bases from J, leaving 10 bases between. CDR3 coding DNA: TGTGCCAGCAGCATGGACAGTCTGAACACTGAAGCTTTCTTT. Its translation: CASSMDSLNTEAFF.

In this sample, this clone turned up a few times. The chain recombines TRBV5-4 with TRBJ1-4, with 7 positions matching TRBD1. Germline V gene lookup returns CDR1 SGHNT and CDR2 YYREEE (reference sequence). CDR3 length: 16 amino acids. V lost 3 bases and J lost 5; bases outside the gene matches: 10. The CDR3 DNA sequence: TGTGCCAGCAGCTATGTCCCGGGACAGTCCAATGAAAAACTGTTTTTT. This translates into CASSYVPGQSNEKLFF. Drawing the rest from reference TRBV5-4 and TRBJ1-4, the complete variable domain is ETGVTQSPTHLIKTRGQQVTLRCSSQSGHNTVSWYQQALGQGPQFIFQYYREEENGRGNFPPRFSGLQFPNYSSELNVNALELDDSALYLCASSYVPGQSNEKLFFGSGTQLSVL.

The DNA of the CDR3 is TGTGCTAGTGGTTTGACGAACACTGAAGCTTTCTTT. It translates to CASGLTNTEAFF. The V and J genes are TRBV12-5 and TRBJ1-1; D is ambiguous. This CDR3 contains 12 residues. Germline V gives CDR1 LGHNT, CDR2 FRNRAP. Trimming took off 2 bases at V and 1 base at J, with 2 bases between the two ends.

J is TRBJ1-2 and V is TRBV29-1; D gene ambiguous. The CDR3 runs 13 residues. Deletions cut 2 bases from V and 7 bases from J, with 14 bases between. The germline gives CDR1 SQVTM, CDR2 ANQGSEA. CDR3 bases: TGCAGCGTTGAATTGGCCAGACGGGGTGGCTACACCTTC. Translated: CSVELARRGGYTF.

The sample holds one count of this clone. This chain joins TRBV28 and TRBJ1-5; perhaps TRBD1 as D (6 bases). Germline assignment: CDR1 MDHEN and CDR2 SYDVKM. This CDR3 is built from 15 residues. V was cut by 1 base and J by 4 bases, with 11 bases left in between. The chain's CDR3 is CASSLYGQNNQPQHF. DNA for the CDR3: TGTGCCAGCAGTTTATATGGACAGAATAATCAGCCCCAGCATTTT. Combining the CDR3 with reference TRBV28 and TRBJ1-5 gives the whole variable domain DVKVTQSSRYLVKRTGEKVFLECVQDMDHENMFWYRQDPGLGLRLIYFSYDVKMKEKGDIPEGYSVSREKKERFSLILESASTNQTSMYLCASSLYGQNNQPQHFGDGTRLSIL.